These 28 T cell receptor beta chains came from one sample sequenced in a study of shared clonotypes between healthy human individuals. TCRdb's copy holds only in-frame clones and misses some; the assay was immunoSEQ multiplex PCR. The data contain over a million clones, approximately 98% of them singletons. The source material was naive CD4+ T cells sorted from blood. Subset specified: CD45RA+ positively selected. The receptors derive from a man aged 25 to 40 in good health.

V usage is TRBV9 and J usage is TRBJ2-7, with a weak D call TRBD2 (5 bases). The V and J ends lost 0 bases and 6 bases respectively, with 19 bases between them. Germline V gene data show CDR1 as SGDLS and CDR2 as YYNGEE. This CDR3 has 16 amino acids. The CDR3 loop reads CASSVGSRGAVSEQYF. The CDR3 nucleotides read TGTGCCAGCAGCGTAGGATCCCGGGGAGCGGTAAGCGAGCAGTACTTC.

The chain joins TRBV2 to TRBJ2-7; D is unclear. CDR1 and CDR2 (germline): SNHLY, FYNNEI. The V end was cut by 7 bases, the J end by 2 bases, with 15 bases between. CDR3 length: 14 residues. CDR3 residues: CASNTGTVTYEQYF. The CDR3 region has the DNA TGTGCCAGCAATACTGGTACAGTGACCTACGAGCAGTACTTC.

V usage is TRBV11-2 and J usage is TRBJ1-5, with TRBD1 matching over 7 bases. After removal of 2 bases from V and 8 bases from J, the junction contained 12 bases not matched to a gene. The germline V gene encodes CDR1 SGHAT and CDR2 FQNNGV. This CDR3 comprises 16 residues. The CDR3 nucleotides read TGTGCCAGCAGCTTACCCCCCGACAGGGCGGAGGAGCCCCAGCATTTT. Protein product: CASSLPPDRAEEPQHF.

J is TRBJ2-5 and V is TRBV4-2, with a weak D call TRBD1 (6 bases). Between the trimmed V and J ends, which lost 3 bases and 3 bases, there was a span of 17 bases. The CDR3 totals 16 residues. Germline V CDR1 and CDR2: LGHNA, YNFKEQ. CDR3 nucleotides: TGTGCCAGCAGCCACAGAAATCTAGGGGGAGAAGAGACCCAGTACTTC. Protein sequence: CASSHRNLGGEETQYF.

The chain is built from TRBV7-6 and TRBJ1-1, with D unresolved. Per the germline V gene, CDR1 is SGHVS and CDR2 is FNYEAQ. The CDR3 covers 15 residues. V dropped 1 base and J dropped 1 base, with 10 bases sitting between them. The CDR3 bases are TGTGCCAGCAGCTTAGAGCCAGGAAGGAACACTGAAGCTTTCTTT. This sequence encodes CASSLEPGRNTEAFF.

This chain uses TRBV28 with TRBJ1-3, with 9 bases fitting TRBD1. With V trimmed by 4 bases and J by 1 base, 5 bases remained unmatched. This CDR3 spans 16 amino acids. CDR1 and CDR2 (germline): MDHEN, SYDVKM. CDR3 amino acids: CASSSPGQGSGNTIYF. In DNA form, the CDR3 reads TGTGCCAGCAGTTCTCCGGGACAGGGATCTGGAAACACCATATATTTT.

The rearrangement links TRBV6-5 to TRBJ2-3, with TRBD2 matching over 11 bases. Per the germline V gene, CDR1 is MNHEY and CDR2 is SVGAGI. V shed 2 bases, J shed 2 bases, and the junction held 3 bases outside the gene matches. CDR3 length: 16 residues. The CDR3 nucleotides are TGTGCCAGCAGTTACGGACTAGCGGGCGCCACAGATACGCAGTATTTT. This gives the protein CASSYGLAGATDTQYF.

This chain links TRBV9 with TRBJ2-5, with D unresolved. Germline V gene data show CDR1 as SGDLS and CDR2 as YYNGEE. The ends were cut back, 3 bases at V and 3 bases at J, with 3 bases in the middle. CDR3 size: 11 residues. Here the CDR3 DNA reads TGTGCCAGCAGCGCGAAAGAGACCCAGTACTTC. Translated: CASSAKETQYF.

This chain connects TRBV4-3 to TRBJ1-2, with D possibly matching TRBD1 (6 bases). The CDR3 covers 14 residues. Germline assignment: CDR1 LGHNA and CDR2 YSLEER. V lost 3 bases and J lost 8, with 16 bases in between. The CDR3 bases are TGCGCCAGCAGCCATACCGGGACATTGAGAGGCTACACCTTC. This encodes CASSHTGTLRGYTF.

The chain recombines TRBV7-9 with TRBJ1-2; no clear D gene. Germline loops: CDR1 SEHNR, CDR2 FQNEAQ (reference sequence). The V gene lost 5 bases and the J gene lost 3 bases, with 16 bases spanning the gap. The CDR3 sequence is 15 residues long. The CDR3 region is CASSPSHPVDYGYTF. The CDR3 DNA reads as TGTGCCAGCAGCCCGTCGCACCCGGTAGACTATGGCTACACCTTC.

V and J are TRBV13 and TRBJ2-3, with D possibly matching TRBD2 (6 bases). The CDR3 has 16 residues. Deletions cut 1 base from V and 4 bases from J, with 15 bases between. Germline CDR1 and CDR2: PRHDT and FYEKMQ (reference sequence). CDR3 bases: TGTGCCAGCAGCTTAGAAGTGACTAGAGCCTCAGATACGCAGTATTTT. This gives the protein CASSLEVTRASDTQYF.

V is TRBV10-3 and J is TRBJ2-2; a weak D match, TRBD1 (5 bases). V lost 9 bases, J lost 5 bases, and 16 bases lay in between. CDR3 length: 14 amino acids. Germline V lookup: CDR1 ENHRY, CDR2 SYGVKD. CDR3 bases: TGTGCCATTGGGGCCCTCCCTGATACCGGGGAGCTGTTTTTT. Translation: CAIGALPDTGELFF.

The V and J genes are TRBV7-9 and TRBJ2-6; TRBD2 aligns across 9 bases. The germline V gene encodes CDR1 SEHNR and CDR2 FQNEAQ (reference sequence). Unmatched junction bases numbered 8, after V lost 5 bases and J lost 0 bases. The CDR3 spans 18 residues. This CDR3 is CASSPHGREGSGANVLTF. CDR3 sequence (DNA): TGTGCCAGCAGCCCCCATGGGCGGGAGGGCTCTGGGGCCAACGTCCTGACTTTC.

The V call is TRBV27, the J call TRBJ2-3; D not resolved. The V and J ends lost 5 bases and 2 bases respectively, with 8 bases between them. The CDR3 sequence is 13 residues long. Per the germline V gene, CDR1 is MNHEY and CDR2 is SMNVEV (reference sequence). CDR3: CASSGSPTDTQYF. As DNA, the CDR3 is TGTGCCAGCAGTGGGTCGCCCACAGATACGCAGTATTTT.

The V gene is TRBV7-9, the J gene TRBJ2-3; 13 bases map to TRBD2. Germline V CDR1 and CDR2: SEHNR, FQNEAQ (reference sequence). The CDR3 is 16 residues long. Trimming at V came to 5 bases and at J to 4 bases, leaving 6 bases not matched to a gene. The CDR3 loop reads CASSPRLAGGADTQYF. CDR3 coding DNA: TGTGCCAGCAGCCCTCGACTAGCGGGAGGTGCAGATACGCAGTATTTT.

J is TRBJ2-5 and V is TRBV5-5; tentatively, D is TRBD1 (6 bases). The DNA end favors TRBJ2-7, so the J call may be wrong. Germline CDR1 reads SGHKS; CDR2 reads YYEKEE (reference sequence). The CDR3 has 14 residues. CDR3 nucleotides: TGTGCCAGCAGCTTGGAACAGGGATGGGGCGAGCAGTACTTC. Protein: CASSLEQGWGEQYF.

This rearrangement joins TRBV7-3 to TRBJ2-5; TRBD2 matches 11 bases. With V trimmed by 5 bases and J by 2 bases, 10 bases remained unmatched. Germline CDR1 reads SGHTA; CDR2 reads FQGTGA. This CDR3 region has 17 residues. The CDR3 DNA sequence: TGTGCCAGCAGCCCCATTCGGCGACTAGCGGGACAAGAGACCCAGTACTTC. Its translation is CASSPIRRLAGQETQYF.

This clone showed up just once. In nucleotides, the CDR3 is TGCAGTGCGTCGTATGGCTACACCTTC. This codes for CSASYGYTF. V usage is TRBV20-1 and J usage is TRBJ1-2, with D unresolved. The V gene's germline CDR1 is DFQATT and CDR2 SNEGSKA (reference sequence). This CDR3 is built from 9 residues. Trimming removed 6 bases from V and 5 bases from J, with 4 bases in between.

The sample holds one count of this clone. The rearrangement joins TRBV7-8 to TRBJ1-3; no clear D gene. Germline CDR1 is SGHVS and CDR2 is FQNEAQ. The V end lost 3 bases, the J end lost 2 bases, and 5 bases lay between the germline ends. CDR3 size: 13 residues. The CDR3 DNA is TGTGCCAGCAGCTTTTCTACTGGAAACACCATATATTTT. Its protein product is CASSFSTGNTIYF.

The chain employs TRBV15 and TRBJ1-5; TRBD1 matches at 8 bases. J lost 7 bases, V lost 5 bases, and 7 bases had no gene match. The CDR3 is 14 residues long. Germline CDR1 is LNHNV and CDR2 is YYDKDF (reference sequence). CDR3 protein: CATSRGQGRQPQHF. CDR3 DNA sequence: TGTGCCACCAGCCGAGGACAGGGACGCCAGCCCCAGCATTTT.

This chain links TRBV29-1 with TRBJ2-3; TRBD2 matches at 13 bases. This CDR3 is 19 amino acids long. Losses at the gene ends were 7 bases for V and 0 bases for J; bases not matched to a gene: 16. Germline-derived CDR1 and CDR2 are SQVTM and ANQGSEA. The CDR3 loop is CSGIGPGLAGSASTDTQYF. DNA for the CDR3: TGCAGCGGAATTGGACCGGGACTAGCGGGATCTGCCAGCACAGATACGCAGTATTTT.

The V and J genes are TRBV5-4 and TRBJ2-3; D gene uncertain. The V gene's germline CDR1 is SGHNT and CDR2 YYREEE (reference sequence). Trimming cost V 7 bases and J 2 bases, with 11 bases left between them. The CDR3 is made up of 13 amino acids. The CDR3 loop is CASGEQHTDTQYF. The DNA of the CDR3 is TGTGCCAGCGGAGAACAGCACACAGATACGCAGTATTTT.

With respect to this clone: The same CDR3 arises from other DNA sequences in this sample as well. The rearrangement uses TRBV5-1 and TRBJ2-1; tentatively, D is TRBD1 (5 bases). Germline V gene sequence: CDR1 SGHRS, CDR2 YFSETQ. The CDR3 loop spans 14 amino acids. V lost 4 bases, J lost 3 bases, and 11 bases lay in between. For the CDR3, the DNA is TGCGCCAGCAGCCCTGGACAAGGCTACAATGAGCAGTTCTTC. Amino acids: CASSPGQGYNEQFF.

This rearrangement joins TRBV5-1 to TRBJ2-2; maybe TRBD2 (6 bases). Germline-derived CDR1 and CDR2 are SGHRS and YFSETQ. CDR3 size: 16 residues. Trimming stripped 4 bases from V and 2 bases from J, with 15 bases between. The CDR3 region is CASSRPISGNTGELFF. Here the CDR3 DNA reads TGCGCCAGCAGCCGACCCATTAGCGGAAACACCGGGGAGCTGTTTTTT.

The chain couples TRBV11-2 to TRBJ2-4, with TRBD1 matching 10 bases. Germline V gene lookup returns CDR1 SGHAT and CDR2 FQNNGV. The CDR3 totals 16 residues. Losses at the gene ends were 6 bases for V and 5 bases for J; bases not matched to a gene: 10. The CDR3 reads CASSSNLGTGENIQYF. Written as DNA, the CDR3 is TGTGCCAGCAGTTCGAATTTGGGGACAGGGGAAAACATTCAGTACTTC.

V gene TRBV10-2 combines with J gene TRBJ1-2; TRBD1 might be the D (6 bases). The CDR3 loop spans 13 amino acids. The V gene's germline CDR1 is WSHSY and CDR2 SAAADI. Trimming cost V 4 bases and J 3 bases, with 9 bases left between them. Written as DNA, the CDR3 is TGCGCCAGCAGTGGACAGGAATACTATGGCTACACCTTC. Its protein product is CASSGQEYYGYTF.

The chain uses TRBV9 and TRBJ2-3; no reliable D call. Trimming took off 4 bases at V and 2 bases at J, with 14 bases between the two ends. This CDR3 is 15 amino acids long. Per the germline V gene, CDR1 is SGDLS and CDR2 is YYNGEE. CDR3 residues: CASSPVASYTDTQYF. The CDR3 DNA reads TGTGCCAGCAGCCCGGTAGCATCCTACACAGATACGCAGTATTTT.

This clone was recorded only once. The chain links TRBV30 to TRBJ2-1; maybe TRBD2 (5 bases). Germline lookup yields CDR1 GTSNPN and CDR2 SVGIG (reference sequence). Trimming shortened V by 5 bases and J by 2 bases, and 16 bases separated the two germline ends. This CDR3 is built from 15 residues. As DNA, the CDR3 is TGTGCCTGGTCTCATCGGACTCCCCCCTACAATGAGCAGTTCTTC. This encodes CAWSHRTPPYNEQFF. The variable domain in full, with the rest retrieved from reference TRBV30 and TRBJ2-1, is SQTIHQWPATLVQPVGSPLSLECTVEGTSNPNLYWYRQAAGRGLQLLFYSVGIGQISSEVPQNLSASRPQDRQFILSSKKLLLSDSGFYLCAWSHRTPPYNEQFFGPGTRLTVL.